The 27 T cell receptor beta chains reported below all come from one sample, sequenced in a study of blood T cell repertoires in COVID-19. The table came from immunoSEQ multiplex PCR; TCRdb's copy has only in-frame clones and leaves some out. Among 200,000 to 300,000 clones, 84% were seen once, and the ten largest hold around 4%. The sequenced sample consisted of peripheral blood. The receptors were gathered from a man in his fifties with acute or convalescent COVID-19.

V and J are TRBV28 and TRBJ2-1, with D tentatively TRBD2 (6 bases). This CDR3 contains 16 residues. Germline V gives CDR1 MDHEN, CDR2 SYDVKM. Trimming shortened V by 6 bases and J by 9 bases, and 24 bases separated the two germline ends. As DNA, the CDR3 is TGTGCCAGCAGCCGCACCCGGGACTTACACTACCCTGAGCAGTTCTTC. Protein sequence: CASSRTRDLHYPEQFF.

This chain links TRBV6-5 with TRBJ1-5; possible D gene TRBD1, 5 bases. V was cut by 4 bases and J by 0 bases, with 7 bases left in between. Germline CDR1 reads MNHEY; CDR2 reads SVGAGI. CDR3 length equals 14 residues. CDR3 sequence: CASSSQVSNQPQHF. The CDR3 DNA is TGTGCCAGCAGTTCACAGGTTAGCAATCAGCCCCAGCATTTT.

The CDR3 loop is CASGLTDTGELFF. Here the CDR3 DNA reads TGTGCCAGCGGTCTGACAGACACCGGGGAGCTGTTTTTT. V and J are TRBV5-4 and TRBJ2-2; a weak D match, TRBD1 (5 bases). Trimming removed 7 bases from V and 3 bases from J, with 10 bases in between. Looked up from germline, CDR1 is SGHNT and CDR2 is YYREEE (reference sequence). The CDR3 is 13 amino acids.

The rearrangement uses TRBV6-5 and TRBJ1-2; D might be TRBD1 (6 bases). The germline V and J ends were trimmed by 6 bases and 2 bases, with 10 bases remaining between them. Germline lookup yields CDR1 MNHEY and CDR2 SVGAGI. This CDR3 comprises 13 residues. The CDR3, as DNA: TGTGCCAGCAGGCCCACAGGGAACTATGGCTACACCTTC. It is translated as CASRPTGNYGYTF.

The CDR3 protein is CASSYWTGGSGEAFF. DNA for the CDR3: TGTGCCAGCAGCTATTGGACAGGGGGATCCGGTGAAGCTTTCTTT. The chain is built from TRBV5-8 and TRBJ1-1, with 10 bases matching TRBD1. The V segment lost 3 bases and the J segment 7 bases; nucleotides outside the gene matches: 9. CDR3 length equals 15 residues. Germline CDR1 SGHTS, CDR2 YDEGEE.

V usage is TRBV6-5 and J usage is TRBJ1-6; TRBD1 is a possible D gene (6 bases). The ends were cut back, 6 bases at V and 6 bases at J, with 15 bases in the middle. CDR3 size: 15 residues. Germline V gives CDR1 MNHEY, CDR2 SVGAGI. CDR3 region: CASSRPGQVNSPLHF. The CDR3 nucleotides read TGTGCCAGCAGCCGTCCGGGACAAGTTAATTCACCCCTCCACTTT.

The rearrangement links TRBV11-3 to TRBJ2-2; tentative D call: TRBD1 (6 bases). CDR3 length: 16 residues. Germline lookup yields CDR1 SGHNT and CDR2 YENEEA. Trimming stripped 6 bases from V and 3 bases from J, with 17 bases between. Here the CDR3 reads CASSSQGLAYTGELFF. The CDR3 DNA is TGTGCCAGCAGTTCACAGGGCCTAGCTTACACCGGGGAGCTGTTTTTT.

The chain carries TRBV5-1 and TRBJ2-1, with 7 bases that match TRBD2. After removal of 6 bases from V and 4 bases from J, the junction contained 4 bases not matched to a gene. This CDR3 has 13 amino acids. Germline-derived CDR1 and CDR2 are SGHRS and YFSETQ. The CDR3 DNA reads as TGCGCCAGCACTGCTAGCGGATACAATGAGCAGTTCTTC. Protein product: CASTASGYNEQFF.

V and J are TRBV6-5 and TRBJ1-2, with 7 bases that match TRBD1. Trimming took 11 bases from V and 4 from J; bases not matched to a gene: 7. Germline CDR1 MNHEY, CDR2 SVGAGI. This CDR3 is built from 12 residues. The CDR3 DNA sequence: TGTGCCGCCAACAGGGGCCTCTATGGCTACACCTTC. Its protein product is CAANRGLYGYTF.

J is TRBJ2-7 and V is TRBV9; 11 bases are shared with TRBD1. Germline CDR1 and CDR2: SGDLS and YYNGEE. The CDR3 extends over 15 amino acids. The trim removed 2 bases at V and 4 bases at J, leaving 5 bases unmatched. CDR3 sequence: CASSVGTGGLYEQYF. The CDR3 DNA reads TGTGCCAGCAGCGTGGGGACAGGGGGGTTATACGAGCAGTACTTC.

The gene calls are TRBV5-5 and TRBJ2-3, with a possible D match to TRBD1 (5 bases). This CDR3 spans 17 amino acids. Germline V lookup: CDR1 SGHKS, CDR2 YYEKEE (reference sequence). V was clipped by 1 base and J by 2 bases, with 17 bases between them. CDR3 DNA sequence: TGTGCCAGCAGCTTGATAGGACACCGGGTCAACACAGATACGCAGTATTTT. It specifies CASSLIGHRVNTDTQYF.

The chain employs TRBV24-1 and TRBJ2-1; 9 nucleotides align to TRBD2. The germline V gene encodes CDR1 KGHDR and CDR2 SFDVKD. The CDR3 sequence is 16 residues long. V gave up 5 bases and J gave up 5 bases; unmatched junction bases: 9. CDR3 coding DNA: TGTGCCACCAGTGGGATAGCGGGAGAAACCCACAATGAGCAGTTCTTC. Its translation: CATSGIAGETHNEQFF.

The table lists this clone with a count of one. The chain employs TRBV6-5 and TRBJ1-1, with D possibly TRBD1 on 6 matching bases. The CDR3 sequence is 15 residues long. Germline CDR1 reads MNHEY; CDR2 reads SVGAGI. The V end lost 2 bases, the J end lost 5 bases, and 15 bases lay between the germline ends. In DNA form, the CDR3 reads TGTGCCAGCAGTTACGTCTGGACAGACCAGACTGAAGCTTTCTTT. Translating gives CASSYVWTDQTEAFF.

The sample holds a few counts of this clone. The chain carries TRBV19 and TRBJ1-2; 11 bases map to TRBD1. CDR1 is LNHDA and CDR2 is SQIVND in the germline V gene (reference sequence). This CDR3 has 20 amino acids. The V gene end was trimmed by 2 bases and the J gene end by 5 bases; junction bases not matched to a gene: 19. The CDR3 region has the DNA TGTGCCAGTAGTATATCCCGAATATTTACAAGGGGGACAGGGGGTTATGGCTACACCTTC. Its translation: CASSISRIFTRGTGGYGYTF.

Worth noting for this clone: Other DNA sequences in the same sample also yield this CDR3. The rearrangement uses TRBV5-1 and TRBJ2-7, with 11 bases fitting TRBD2. J gave up 2 bases and V 4 bases, and 2 bases lay outside the gene matches. Germline V lookup: CDR1 SGHRS, CDR2 YFSETQ. The CDR3 is made up of 14 amino acids. DNA for the CDR3: TGCGCCAGCAGCCCGGGACTAGCGGCCTACGAGCAGTACTTC. Translating gives CASSPGLAAYEQYF. Drawing the rest from reference TRBV5-1 and TRBJ2-7, the complete variable domain is KAGVTQTPRYLIKTRGQQVTLSCSPISGHRSVSWYQQTPGQGLQFLFEYFSETQRNKGNFPGRFSGRQFSNSRSEMNVSTLELGDSALYLCASSPGLAAYEQYFGPGTRLTVT.

The chain joins TRBV4-2 to TRBJ1-3; D may be TRBD1 (5 bases). Trimming pared 3 bases from V and 4 bases from J, leaving 13 bases between. The germline gives CDR1 LGHNA, CDR2 YNFKEQ. The CDR3 spans 15 residues. The CDR3 reads CASSQATVRGNTIYF. The CDR3 nucleotides read TGTGCCAGCAGCCAGGCGACAGTGCGCGGAAACACCATATATTTT.

The chain combines TRBV6-5 with TRBJ2-4; the match to TRBD1 covers 7 bases. Germline CDR1 is MNHEY and CDR2 is SVGAGI. Trimming at V came to 0 bases and at J to 14 bases, leaving 7 bases not matched to a gene. The CDR3 covers 13 residues. The CDR3: CASSYSGTVIEYF. CDR3 DNA: TGTGCCAGCAGTTACTCCGGGACAGTCATAGAGTACTTC.

The chain employs TRBV11-3 and TRBJ2-7; D might be TRBD1 (5 bases). Germline CDR1 is SGHNT and CDR2 is YENEEA. This CDR3 is built from 14 residues. Trimming pared 5 bases from V and 3 bases from J, leaving 14 bases between. CDR3 sequence: CASSLATESYEQYF. CDR3 sequence (DNA): TGTGCCAGCAGCCTGGCGACAGAAAGCTACGAGCAGTACTTC.

The chain combines TRBV4-1 with TRBJ2-5; 13 bases match TRBD2. Germline CDR1 reads MGHRA; CDR2 reads YSYEKL. J lost 2 bases, V lost 4 bases, and 4 bases had no gene match. The CDR3 spans 16 residues. DNA for the CDR3: TGCGCCAGCAGCCCGGGACTAGCGGGGCGGCAAGAGACCCAGTACTTC. Translating gives CASSPGLAGRQETQYF.

The chain employs TRBV5-1 and TRBJ2-5; 14 bases fit TRBD2. The germline gives CDR1 SGHRS, CDR2 YFSETQ. The CDR3 sequence is 16 residues long. With 3 bases clipped from V and 5 bases from J, the junction kept 6 bases outside the gene matches. The CDR3 sequence: CASSSGTSGGWETQYF. CDR3 coding DNA: TGCGCCAGCAGCTCAGGGACTAGCGGGGGCTGGGAGACCCAGTACTTC.

The J gene is TRBJ1-6, the V gene TRBV7-9; TRBD1 agrees at 7 bases. CDR1 and CDR2 from the germline V gene are SEHNR and FQNEAQ (reference sequence). CDR3 length equals 14 residues. V dropped 1 base and J dropped 7; count of bases not matched to a gene: 1. CDR3 region: CASSLGGGNSPLHF. As DNA, the CDR3 is TGTGCCAGCAGCTTAGGAGGGGGCAATTCACCCCTCCACTTT.

This clone was recorded only once. CDR3 in amino acids: CASSKRERECFF. DNA of the CDR3: TGTGCCAGCAGCAAGAGGGAGCGGGAATGTTTCTTC. The chain uses TRBV11-2 and TRBJ2-1; TRBD2 matches 7 bases. The CDR3 is 12 residues long. Germline loops: CDR1 SGHAT, CDR2 FQNNGV. Trimming cost V 5 bases and J 16 bases; bases outside gene matches: 11.

The chain couples TRBV10-2 to TRBJ2-1; 8 bases align to TRBD2. J gave up 3 bases and V 4 bases, and 2 bases lay outside the gene matches. In germline, CDR1 is WSHSY, CDR2 SAAADI. There are 14 residues in the CDR3. In DNA, the CDR3 is TGCGCCAGCAGTGGCGGGGGGATCTACAATGAGCAGTTCTTC. Encoded protein: CASSGGGIYNEQFF.

In nucleotides, the CDR3 is TGCGCCAGCAGCTCTTCCCGGGACAGGGTTAACACTGAAGCTTTCTTT. As protein: CASSSSRDRVNTEAFF. The chain couples TRBV5-1 to TRBJ1-1, with TRBD1 matching 9 bases. This CDR3 contains 16 residues. After removal of 3 bases from V and 2 bases from J, the junction contained 8 bases not matched to a gene. Germline lookup yields CDR1 SGHRS and CDR2 YFSETQ.

The V and J genes are TRBV6-5 and TRBJ2-1, with D hard to call. There are 13 residues in the CDR3. Trimming shortened V by 2 bases and J by 6 bases, and 8 bases separated the two germline ends. Germline CDR1 reads MNHEY; CDR2 reads SVGAGI. CDR3 nucleotide sequence: TGTGCCAGCAGTTACGTCGCCGGCAATGAGCAGTTCTTC. Its translation is CASSYVAGNEQFF.

This rearrangement joins TRBV6-2 or TRBV6-3 to TRBJ1-1; possibly TRBD1 for D (5 bases). Trimming left V 4 bases short and J 1 base short, with 10 bases between. This CDR3 spans 14 amino acids. Germline CDR1 and CDR2: MNHEY and SVGEGT. Written as DNA, the CDR3 is TGTGCCAGCAGTTCCCAGGGTACGAACACTGAAGCTTTCTTT. Residues: CASSSQGTNTEAFF.

The chain uses TRBV5-4 and TRBJ2-1, with D perhaps TRBD2 (6 bases). The CDR3 spans 16 residues. Germline V gene data show CDR1 as SGHNT and CDR2 as YYREEE (reference sequence). V lost 4 bases, J lost 0 bases, and 14 bases lay in between. Here the CDR3 DNA reads TGTGCCAGCAGCGGCCGGGACGGGAGCTCCTACAATGAGCAGTTCTTC. Translated: CASSGRDGSSYNEQFF.